This passage covers 14 T cell receptor beta chains from one sample sequenced in a study of blood T cell repertoires in COVID-19. Libraries were prepared by immunoSEQ multiplex PCR; TCRdb keeps only in-frame clonotypes and omits some of them. The repertoire has some 160,000 clones, almost 85% of them found once; the top ten carry 2.5% to 3%. The sample taken for sequencing was peripheral blood. All receptors derive from an elderly woman with COVID-19, enrolled during active disease.

The V call is TRBV21-1, the J call TRBJ1-1; the table's D call TRBD1 went unverified against the DNA. TRBV21-1 is listed as a pseudogene. The CDR3 length is 15 residues. The CDR3 nucleotides read TGTGCCAGCATCACAGGGGTCGTAACGAACACTGAAGCTTTCTTT. Its protein is CASITGVVTNTEAFF.

The chain employs TRBV10-2 and TRBJ2-7; D remains unclear. In germline, CDR1 is WSHSY, CDR2 SAAADI. CDR3 size: 14 residues. V shed 2 bases and J shed 4 bases, with 12 bases lying between them. CDR3 residues: CASSEQGDSYEQYF. CDR3 nucleotides: TGCGCCAGCAGTGAGCAAGGTGACTCTTACGAGCAGTACTTC.

This clone was observed a few times. This chain links TRBV10-1 with TRBJ2-3; D perhaps matches TRBD2 (6 bases). This CDR3 has 14 residues. Trimming pared 3 bases from V and 2 bases from J, leaving 9 bases between. CDR1 and CDR2 (germline): WNHNN, SYGVQD (reference sequence). The CDR3 sequence is CASSDGGNTDTQYF. For the CDR3, the DNA is TGCGCCAGCAGTGATGGGGGGAACACAGATACGCAGTATTTT.

V and J are TRBV11-1 and TRBJ1-1; TRBD1 matches 9 bases. The V segment lost 6 bases and the J segment 7 bases; nucleotides outside the gene matches: 15. CDR3 length equals 16 residues. Germline assignment: CDR1 SGHAT and CDR2 FQDESV (reference sequence). CDR3 amino acids: CASSSRDRVRTSEAFF. The CDR3 DNA reads TGTGCCAGCAGTTCCCGGGACAGGGTACGAACGAGTGAAGCTTTCTTT.

This clone was seen once. The rearrangement joins TRBV10-3 to TRBJ2-5; possible D gene TRBD1, 5 bases. Germline V gives CDR1 ENHRY, CDR2 SYGVKD. V was trimmed by 4 bases and J by 3 bases, leaving 6 bases between them. The CDR3 has 12 residues. The CDR3 DNA is TGTGCCATCAGTGGACAGAAAGAGACCCAGTACTTC. This codes for CAISGQKETQYF.

The chain joins TRBV4-1 to TRBJ1-1; D gene ambiguous. V was pared by 1 base and J by 1 base, with 7 bases between. The CDR3 consists of 14 residues. Germline V CDR1 and CDR2: MGHRA, YSYEKL. CDR3: CASSQGPKNTEAFF. Written as DNA, the CDR3 is TGCGCCAGCAGCCAAGGGCCAAAGAACACTGAAGCTTTCTTT.

V is TRBV18 and J is TRBJ2-7; 9 bases agree with TRBD1. This CDR3 is 13 amino acids long. Germline trimming cut 4 bases from V and 6 bases from J; bases unmatched to any gene: 4. Germline loops: CDR1 KGHSH, CDR2 LQKENI. CDR3 in DNA: TGTGCCAGCTCACGGGACAGGGACTCCGAGCAGTACTTC. This translates into CASSRDRDSEQYF. Combining the CDR3 with reference TRBV18 and TRBJ2-7 gives the whole variable domain NAGVMQNPRHLVRRRGQEARLRCSPMKGHSHVYWYRQLPEEGLKFMVYLQKENIIDESGMPKERFSAEFPKEGPSILRIQQVVRGDSAAYFCASSRDRDSEQYFGPGTRLTVT.

There are a few counts of this clone. The J gene is TRBJ1-2, the V gene TRBV10-3; the match to TRBD1 covers 8 bases. V gave up 5 bases and J gave up 4 bases; unmatched junction bases: 12. Looked up from germline, CDR1 is ENHRY and CDR2 is SYGVKD. The CDR3 loop spans 16 amino acids. CDR3 loop: CAISSGTGPPGYGYTF. The CDR3 nucleotides are TGTGCCATCAGTTCCGGGACAGGCCCGCCTGGCTATGGCTACACCTTC.

The genes are TRBV18 and TRBJ2-7; a weak D match, TRBD2 (6 bases). The CDR3 is made up of 13 amino acids. In germline, CDR1 is KGHSH, CDR2 LQKENI. The germline V and J ends were trimmed by 3 bases and 5 bases, with 11 bases remaining between them. The CDR3 reads CASSPPWGDEQYF. The DNA for the CDR3 is TGTGCCAGCTCACCTCCGTGGGGGGACGAGCAGTACTTC. The full variable domain, completed using reference TRBV18 and TRBJ2-7, is NAGVMQNPRHLVRRRGQEARLRCSPMKGHSHVYWYRQLPEEGLKFMVYLQKENIIDESGMPKERFSAEFPKEGPSILRIQQVVRGDSAAYFCASSPPWGDEQYFGPGTRLTVT.

This chain joins TRBV7-2 and TRBJ1-6; D is perhaps TRBD1 (5 bases). Per the germline V gene, CDR1 is SGHTA and CDR2 is FQGNSA. CDR3 length: 14 amino acids. V gave up 3 bases and J gave up 7 bases, with 10 bases separating them. The CDR3 reads CASSFSQGNSPLHF. CDR3 coding DNA: TGTGCCAGCAGCTTTTCCCAGGGAAATTCACCCCTCCACTTT.

V usage is TRBV18 and J usage is TRBJ2-2; D might be TRBD2 (6 bases). The germline V and J ends were trimmed by 3 bases and 2 bases, with 10 bases remaining between them. This CDR3 has 15 amino acids. Germline assignment: CDR1 KGHSH and CDR2 LQKENI. The CDR3: CASSPLSGNTGELFF. CDR3 bases: TGTGCCAGCTCACCGCTTAGCGGAAACACCGGGGAGCTGTTTTTT.

V usage is TRBV5-4 and J usage is TRBJ2-3, with D uncertain. This CDR3 region has 15 residues. Per the germline V gene, CDR1 is SGHNT and CDR2 is YYREEE (reference sequence). V was pared by 0 bases and J by 2 bases, with 10 bases between. The CDR3 here is CASSLVRGFTDTQYF. CDR3 bases: TGTGCCAGCAGCTTGGTTCGTGGCTTCACAGATACGCAGTATTTT.

The rearrangement joins TRBV7-2 to TRBJ2-2, with TRBD2 matching over 9 bases. The CDR3 is made up of 16 amino acids. Germline V CDR1 and CDR2: SGHTA, FQGNSA. The ends lost 5 bases at V and 4 bases at J; junction bases unmatched: 8. CDR3 nucleotides: TGTGCCAGCAGCCGCGTGGCGGGGGGGGGCACCGGGGAGCTGTTTTTT. Translation gives CASSRVAGGGTGELFF.

The chain links TRBV5-4 to TRBJ2-7, with a possible D match to TRBD2 (5 bases). Germline V gene data show CDR1 as SGHNT and CDR2 as YYREEE (reference sequence). The CDR3 has 13 amino acids. Trimming stripped 0 bases from V and 6 bases from J, with 10 bases between. CDR3 region: CASSLDLAGEQYF. DNA for the CDR3: TGTGCCAGCAGCTTGGACCTAGCAGGCGAGCAGTACTTC.